This entry lists 29 T cell receptor beta chains sequenced from one sample in a study of neoadjuvant anti-PD-1 for oral cavity cancer. Repertoires were generated with immunoSEQ multiplex PCR, while TCRdb's copy carries only in-frame clones and drops some. There are roughly 14,000 clones in the sample; 71% occur only once, and 3% to 3.5% lies in the top ten. The sample consisted of PBMCs, taken before nivolumab (anti-PD-1) treatment. The receptors were sampled from a person between 40 and 79 years old with oral cavity squamous cell carcinoma.

V is TRBV14 and J is TRBJ1-2; 8 bases are a match to TRBD1. J lost 4 bases, V lost 4 bases, and 2 bases had no gene match. This CDR3 has 13 amino acids. CDR1 is SGHDN, CDR2 FVKESK, per germline. CDR3 residues: CASSPDRVYGYTF. The CDR3 bases are TGTGCCAGCAGCCCGGACAGGGTCTATGGCTACACCTTC.

The chain employs TRBV4-1 and TRBJ2-1; TRBD2 matches at 8 bases. The V gene end was trimmed by 0 bases and the J gene end by 5 bases; junction bases not matched to a gene: 9. Germline CDR1 MGHRA, CDR2 YSYEKL. This CDR3 has 17 amino acids. In DNA, the CDR3 is TGCGCCAGCAGCCAAGATTTCGCGGGAGGACGGGACAATGAGCAGTTCTTC. It yields the protein CASSQDFAGGRDNEQFF.

This clone has just one count. The chain recombines TRBV5-1 with TRBJ2-4, with D tentatively TRBD2 (5 bases). The CDR3 sequence is 16 residues long. Germline CDR1 reads SGHRS; CDR2 reads YFSETQ. V lost 0 bases, J lost 6 bases, and 16 bases lay in between. This CDR3 reads CASSLASRSGSNIQYF. CDR3 in DNA: TGCGCCAGCAGCTTGGCCAGTAGGTCGGGGTCAAACATTCAGTACTTC.

This clone appeared a few times. The rearrangement joins TRBV6-4 to TRBJ1-5; D is unclear. The germline V gene encodes CDR1 MRHNA and CDR2 SNTAGT. Trimming left V 5 bases short and J 4 bases short, with 9 bases between. The CDR3 has 13 residues. The CDR3 DNA reads TGTGCCAGCAGTCGAGGAGGGAATCAGCCCCAGCATTTT. This encodes CASSRGGNQPQHF.

The chain uses TRBV9 and TRBJ1-1; no definite D call. The CDR3 consists of 13 residues. Trimming left V 4 bases short and J 2 bases short, with 9 bases between. CDR1 and CDR2 from the germline V gene are SGDLS and YYNGEE. The CDR3 here is CASSQDTNTEAFF. As DNA, the CDR3 is TGTGCCAGCAGCCAAGACACAAACACTGAAGCTTTCTTT.

This clone was detected once. V is TRBV27 and J is TRBJ2-7, with 9 bases matching TRBD2. CDR1 and CDR2 (germline): MNHEY, SMNVEV (reference sequence). The CDR3 sequence is 16 residues long. With V trimmed by 5 bases and J by 2 bases, 10 bases remained unmatched. CDR3 in DNA: TGTGCCAGCAGTCGATCTCGGCCTAGCGGGGCCTACGAGCAGTACTTC. Translation: CASSRSRPSGAYEQYF.

The chain recombines TRBV28 with TRBJ1-4; a possible D gene is TRBD1 (5 bases). Germline assignment: CDR1 MDHEN and CDR2 SYDVKM. This CDR3 region has 13 residues. Trimming removed 10 bases from V and 5 bases from J, with 14 bases in between. The CDR3 coding sequence is TGTGCCACTCACATCGCAGGGAATGAAAAACTGTTTTTT. Its protein is CATHIAGNEKLFF.

The chain links TRBV10-3 to TRBJ1-3; D unresolved. The germline V gene has CDR1 ENHRY and CDR2 SYGVKD. The CDR3 length is 15 residues. V dropped 4 bases and J dropped 0 bases, with 10 bases sitting between them. CDR3 nucleotides: TGTGCCATCAGTGCAACCTCAAGCTCTGGAAACACCATATATTTT. This gives the protein CAISATSSSGNTIYF.

The chain couples TRBV28 to TRBJ1-5; D possibly corresponds to TRBD1 (6 bases). CDR1 and CDR2 (germline): MDHEN, SYDVKM. V lost 6 bases and J lost 10, with 22 bases in between. The length of the CDR3 is 15 residues. The CDR3 DNA reads as TGTGCCAGCAGCCGGGACACCCGTTCAATCAGCCCCCAGCATTTT. Its protein is CASSRDTRSISPQHF.

This clone occurred once. The chain recombines TRBV19 with TRBJ1-6, with a tentative D call TRBD1 (5 bases). This CDR3 is 15 amino acids long. Looked up from germline, CDR1 is LNHDA and CDR2 is SQIVND (reference sequence). Trimming took 3 bases from V and 8 from J, leaving 14 bases between them. CDR3 loop: CASSIWGLLDSPLHF. The CDR3 nucleotides read TGTGCCAGTAGTATTTGGGGGTTATTGGATTCACCCCTCCACTTT.

This clone was picked up a small number of times. The chain has TRBV4-1 and TRBJ2-2; possibly TRBD1 or TRBD2 for D (6 bases each). Germline CDR1 is MGHRA and CDR2 is YSYEKL. This CDR3 is 14 amino acids long. Trimming pared 3 bases from V and 6 bases from J, leaving 11 bases between. The CDR3 loop is CASSHNREAGELFF. CDR3 bases: TGCGCCAGCAGCCACAACAGGGAGGCCGGGGAGCTGTTTTTT.

The chain carries TRBV4-1 and TRBJ2-3; D is ambiguous. The CDR3 totals 16 residues. Germline-derived CDR1 and CDR2 are MGHRA and YSYEKL. Trimming stripped 1 base from V and 2 bases from J, with 13 bases between. Written as DNA, the CDR3 is TGCGCCAGCAGCCAAGTCACGGGCGGAACCACAGATACGCAGTATTTT. As protein: CASSQVTGGTTDTQYF.

This chain joins TRBV5-1 and TRBJ1-1, with D unresolved. CDR3 length: 13 residues. The germline CDR1 and CDR2 sequences are SGHRS and YFSETQ. V was pared by 2 bases and J by 1 base, with 6 bases between. CDR3 loop: CASSLATNTEAFF. The CDR3 coding sequence is TGCGCCAGCAGCTTAGCGACGAACACTGAAGCTTTCTTT.

This chain uses TRBV5-5 with TRBJ1-5; 9 bases fit TRBD1. This CDR3 region has 14 residues. V lost 3 bases, J lost 5 bases, and 3 bases stayed unmatched. Germline V gives CDR1 SGHKS, CDR2 YYEKEE (reference sequence). The CDR3 sequence: CASSSGQGDQPQHF. The CDR3, as DNA: TGTGCCAGCAGCTCGGGACAGGGAGATCAGCCCCAGCATTTT.

The chain has TRBV9 and TRBJ2-3, with D possibly being TRBD1 or TRBD2 (5 bases each). Germline V lookup: CDR1 SGDLS, CDR2 YYNGEE. Trimming shortened V by 4 bases and J by 1 base, and 19 bases separated the two germline ends. This CDR3 has 17 residues. CDR3 DNA sequence: TGTGCCAGCAGCCCATCTGCCCGGGGCGCACGCACAGATACGCAGTATTTT. It is translated as CASSPSARGARTDTQYF.

The chain couples TRBV30 to TRBJ1-6; D might be TRBD1 (5 bases). The CDR3 extends over 15 amino acids. V was shortened by 2 bases and J by 5 bases, with 13 bases between the two germline ends. Germline CDR1 and CDR2: GTSNPN and SVGIG (reference sequence). The CDR3 bases are TGTGCCTGGAGTCCCCCCGACAGTGATAATTCACCCCTCCACTTT. It yields the protein CAWSPPDSDNSPLHF.

The gene calls are TRBV19 and TRBJ2-7, with 7 bases that match TRBD1. With V trimmed by 1 base and J by 3 bases, 6 bases remained unmatched. The CDR3 has 15 amino acids. Germline V gene sequence: CDR1 LNHDA, CDR2 SQIVND (reference sequence). The CDR3 sequence: CASSIATGTDYEQYF. DNA of the CDR3: TGTGCCAGTAGTATAGCAACCGGGACAGACTACGAGCAGTACTTC.

The chain couples TRBV11-2 to TRBJ1-1; weak D call: TRBD1 (5 bases). CDR1 is SGHAT and CDR2 is FQNNGV in the germline V gene. The CDR3 contains 14 residues. Between the trimmed V and J ends, which lost 1 base and 10 bases, there was a span of 16 bases. The CDR3 protein is CASSLVQGWSGAFF. The CDR3 nucleotides read TGTGCCAGCAGCTTAGTGCAGGGATGGAGTGGAGCTTTCTTT.

This sequence joins TRBV6-1 and TRBJ2-1; no clear D gene. The CDR3 is made up of 15 amino acids. V dropped 4 bases and J dropped 3 bases, with 13 bases sitting between them. Germline CDR1 reads MNHNS; CDR2 reads SASEGT. The CDR3 DNA is TGTGCCAGCAGTGGTCACCTGGGCAGCTACAATGAGCAGTTCTTC. Translating it yields CASSGHLGSYNEQFF.

The chain has TRBV19 and TRBJ1-5, with 11 bases matching TRBD1. Germline V gives CDR1 LNHDA, CDR2 SQIVND (reference sequence). The CDR3 sequence is 14 residues long. The J segment lost 4 bases and the V segment lost 6 bases, leaving 2 bases of the junction unmatched. CDR3 sequence (DNA): TGTGCCAGTAGCGGGACAGGGGGTAATCAGCCCCAGCATTTT. As protein: CASSGTGGNQPQHF. The full variable domain, rest sourced from reference TRBV19 and TRBJ1-5, is DGGITQSPKYLFRKEGQNVTLSCEQNLNHDAMYWYRQDPGQGLRLIYYSQIVNDFQKGDIAEGYSVSREKKESFPLTVTSAQKNPTAFYLCASSGTGGNQPQHFGDGTRLSIL.

This clone was picked up a small number of times. This chain links TRBV5-4 with TRBJ1-1; D not certain. The V gene's germline CDR1 is SGHNT and CDR2 YYREEE (reference sequence). This CDR3 spans 16 amino acids. V gave up 3 bases and J gave up 1 base, with 16 bases separating them. The CDR3 reads CASSSRRPLKNTEAFF. CDR3 in DNA: TGTGCCAGCAGCTCCCGTCGGCCGTTAAAGAACACTGAAGCTTTCTTT.

V is TRBV5-8 and J is TRBJ2-7; 7 nucleotides line up with TRBD2. The CDR3 length is 12 residues. The ends lost 3 bases at V and 3 bases at J; junction bases unmatched: 0. Germline V gene lookup returns CDR1 SGHTS and CDR2 YDEGEE. In nucleotides, the CDR3 is TGTGCCAGCAGCTGGGACTACTACGAGCAGTACTTC. It codes for CASSWDYYEQYF.

This clone has only one observation. The CDR3 bases are TGTGCCAGCAGCCAAGATGGGATGGAGTCAGATACGCAGTATTTT. It specifies CASSQDGMESDTQYF. The V call is TRBV4-2, the J call TRBJ2-3; D is unclear. The V and J ends lost 0 bases and 4 bases respectively, with 11 bases between them. Germline V CDR1 and CDR2: LGHNA, YNFKEQ. The CDR3 spans 15 residues.

The J gene is TRBJ2-1, the V gene TRBV5-4; the match to TRBD2 covers 10 bases. The V gene's germline CDR1 is SGHNT and CDR2 YYREEE (reference sequence). The CDR3 contains 15 residues. The J segment lost 7 bases and the V segment lost 2 bases, leaving 6 bases of the junction unmatched. In nucleotides, the CDR3 is TGTGCCAGCAGCTTTGGGCTAGCGGGAGAAAATGAGCAGTTCTTC. Amino acid sequence: CASSFGLAGENEQFF.

This clone was counted a few times. The chain joins TRBV5-1 to TRBJ1-2; no clear D gene. The V gene's germline CDR1 is SGHRS and CDR2 YFSETQ. The CDR3 is 14 residues long. V shed 5 bases and J shed 0 bases, with 11 bases lying between them. CDR3 region: CASRMNAANYGYTF. As DNA, the CDR3 is TGCGCCAGCAGGATGAATGCAGCTAACTATGGCTACACCTTC.

This clone was observed a few times. This chain links TRBV10-1 with TRBJ2-2; no reliable D call. This CDR3 is built from 14 residues. CDR1 and CDR2 from the germline V gene are WNHNN and SYGVQD (reference sequence). V was cut by 4 bases and J by 4 bases, with 10 bases left in between. This CDR3 is CASSVGQRTGELFF. The CDR3 DNA sequence: TGCGCCAGCAGTGTAGGGCAGCGCACCGGGGAGCTGTTTTTT.

This clone is a singleton in its sample. This chain joins TRBV30 and TRBJ2-3, with 8 bases identical to TRBD2. This CDR3 is built from 16 residues. Germline V CDR1 and CDR2: GTSNPN, SVGIG (reference sequence). V shed 8 bases, J shed 0 bases, and the junction held 13 bases outside the gene matches. The CDR3 spells CAATSGARSSTDTQYF. The CDR3 nucleotides are TGTGCCGCCACTAGCGGAGCTAGATCTAGCACAGATACGCAGTATTTT.

This chain connects TRBV6-5 to TRBJ1-6, with 9 bases aligning to TRBD1. The CDR3 contains 16 residues. The J segment lost 9 bases and the V segment lost 2 bases, leaving 8 bases of the junction unmatched. Germline V gene data show CDR1 as MNHEY and CDR2 as SVGAGI. The CDR3 DNA reads as TGTGCCAGCAGTTACAATACCGGGACAGGGTCTTCACCCCTCCACTTT. As protein: CASSYNTGTGSSPLHF.

The chain employs TRBV11-2 and TRBJ2-2; D is ambiguous. The CDR3 loop spans 11 amino acids. V was trimmed by 5 bases and J by 4 bases, leaving 2 bases between them. Germline lookup yields CDR1 SGHAT and CDR2 FQNNGV. The CDR3: CASSLTGELFF. CDR3 sequence (DNA): TGTGCCAGCAGCCTCACCGGGGAGCTGTTTTTT.